This T cell receptor (beta chain) was identified in a study of identical twins. Overall study results and limits: Sequences that were out-of-frame, alpha and twin-shared displayed an excess of low generation probability. The study drew conclusions from cross-sectional statistical analysis, not from following the same donors. Within monozygotic twins, out-of-frame TCR alpha sharing was underestimated by the models.

This clonotype was recorded at least ten times. Its cognate antigen is unknown. The V and J ends lost 6 bases and 4 bases, in that order; junction bases with no gene match: 10. CDR3 length: 15 residues. Addition of a universal primer site occurred through template switching, and cDNA carried unique molecular identifiers. TCRdb called the 5' RACE reads again in MiXCR, with one record for every CDR3 protein. The repertoire includes about 240,000 distinct CDR3 sequences, 10% of them detected once, and 10% sits in the top ten. The specimen sequenced was memory T cells sorted from blood. The receptor comes from a man between 50 and 59 years old in good health. The genes are TRBV12-3 or TRBV12-4 and TRBJ2-7; 9 bases are a match to TRBD1. CDR3 region: CASSQTGGSFYEQYF. The CDR3 DNA reads TGTGCCAGCAGCCAAACAGGGGGCTCCTTTTACGAGCAGTACTTC.